The clone carrying this TCR beta chain was recorded a few times. Its antigen is as yet unknown. This specimen belongs to a study of response to subunit inactivated influenza vaccine. Study-wide findings and caveats: The study's authors posited that every seasonal influenza vaccination enlists few new T cells.

MiXCR was run by TCRdb on the RT-PCR reads, yielding one entry per CDR3 protein. The table lists approximately 490,000 distinct CDR3 sequences, approximately 7.8% of them singletons. This CDR3 spans 14 amino acids. Germline-derived CDR1 and CDR2 are SGHRS and YFSETQ. Trimming pared 0 bases from V and 2 bases from J, leaving 7 bases between. The clonotype was recovered from a man in his fifties or sixties who received an inactivated influenza vaccine. Sequenced material: PBMCs from blood, taken approximately 25 months after vaccination. The V call is TRBV5-1, the J call TRBJ2-3; D ambiguous. CDR3 loop: CASSLADPTDTQYF. The CDR3 bases are TGCGCCAGCAGCTTGGCCGACCCCACAGATACGCAGTATTTT. Combining the CDR3 with reference TRBV5-1 and TRBJ2-3 gives the whole variable domain KAGVTQTPRYLIKTRGQQVTLSCSPISGHRSVSWYQQTPGQGLQFLFEYFSETQRNKGNFPGRFSGRQFSNSRSEMNVSTLELGDSALYLCASSLADPTDTQYFGPGTRLTVL.